These 24 T cell receptor beta chains came from one sample sequenced in a study of blood T cell repertoires in COVID-19 (dated by TCRdb to the early 2020s). The library was built by means of the immunoSEQ multiplex PCR assay. As stored in TCRdb, this immuneACCESS dataset retains in-frame rearrangements with V and J assigned. A fraction of the clones does not appear; measured against another copy, unresolved V genes explain less than half of the discrepancy, and the remainder lacks a known reason. The sample table lists about 400,000 clones, 86% of them with a count of one. 1.4% of the sample lies in the top ten. The sequenced sample was peripheral blood. The receptors were sampled from a woman younger than 45 with active or convalescent COVID-19.

The rearrangement uses TRBV7-9 and TRBJ1-1; the D gene is possibly TRBD1 (5 bases). Trimming took 5 bases from V and 4 from J, leaving 11 bases between them. CDR3 length: 13 residues. Germline CDR1 and CDR2: SEHNR and FQNEAQ (reference sequence). The CDR3 reads CASSPPGGTEAFF. DNA of the CDR3: TGTGCCAGCAGCCCCCCGGGGGGCACTGAAGCTTTCTTT.

The chain uses TRBV6-4 and TRBJ2-1, with 11 nucleotides matching TRBD2. The CDR3 runs to 16 residues. Germline assignment: CDR1 MRHNA and CDR2 SNTAGT. The ends lost 4 bases at V and 8 bases at J; junction bases unmatched: 10. CDR3: CASSATSGSSSDEQFF. The DNA of the CDR3 is TGTGCCAGCAGTGCAACTAGCGGGAGCAGTAGCGATGAGCAGTTCTTC.

This clone was counted a single time. A read error may produce the germline difference seen at one junction end. V usage is TRBV29-1 and J usage is TRBJ2-7, with 9 bases lining up with TRBD2. The CDR3 spans 13 residues. CDR1 SQVTM and CDR2 ANQGSEA come from the germline V gene. The CDR3 is CSVEDLLSGGPFF. CDR3 DNA: TGCAGCGTTGAAGATCTTCTAAGCGGGGGGCCCTTCTTC.

As DNA, the CDR3 is TGCGCCAGCAGCCAACCCCGATTGGGGGGAGAACAGCCCCAGCATTTT. Amino acids: CASSQPRLGGEQPQHF. The chain joins TRBV4-1 to TRBJ1-5; maybe TRBD1 (5 bases). V lost 2 bases to trimming and J lost 7 bases, with 18 bases between them. The CDR3 has 16 amino acids. Per the germline V gene, CDR1 is MGHRA and CDR2 is YSYEKL.

The rearrangement uses TRBV2 and TRBJ1-1; 7 positions match TRBD1. The CDR3 extends over 14 amino acids. From germline, CDR1 is SNHLY and CDR2 FYNNEI. The ends lost 6 bases at V and 8 bases at J; junction bases unmatched: 12. CDR3 protein: CASRQQGYYSEAFF. CDR3 nucleotides: TGTGCCAGCAGACAACAGGGGTATTACTCGGAAGCTTTCTTT.

The rearrangement links TRBV6-5 to TRBJ1-4; D not certain. This CDR3 has 14 residues. Germline V gene lookup returns CDR1 MNHEY and CDR2 SVGAGI. The V end lost 5 bases, the J end lost 7 bases, and 14 bases lay between the germline ends. The CDR3 region has the DNA TGTGCCAGCAGTCCGGCCGTCGGGAGTGAAAAACTGTTTTTT. It translates to CASSPAVGSEKLFF.

This chain uses TRBV11-2 with TRBJ2-1, with TRBD2 matching over 7 bases. This CDR3 comprises 17 residues. Looked up from germline, CDR1 is SGHAT and CDR2 is FQNNGV. V shed 3 bases, J shed 1 base, and the junction held 9 bases outside the gene matches. The CDR3 sequence is CASSLIYGGGSYNEQFF. DNA of the CDR3: TGTGCCAGCAGCTTGATTTACGGGGGAGGGTCCTACAATGAGCAGTTCTTC.

This chain links TRBV27 with TRBJ2-2; D perhaps matches TRBD1 (6 bases). V gave up 5 bases and J gave up 4 bases, with 11 bases separating them. The length of the CDR3 is 14 residues. Germline V CDR1 and CDR2: MNHEY, SMNVEV (reference sequence). The DNA of the CDR3 is TGTGCCAGCAGTCAGGACAGACCCACCGGGGAGCTGTTTTTT. Translating gives CASSQDRPTGELFF.

This clone was seen just once. The chain joins TRBV3-1 (or the pseudogene TRBV3-2) to TRBJ1-3; D is unclear. CDR1 is LGHDT and CDR2 is YNNKEL in the germline V gene (reference sequence). The CDR3 is 14 residues long. Trimming stripped 1 base from V and 5 bases from J, with 9 bases between. CDR3 in DNA: TGTGCCAGCAGCCAAGGGGAGGGCAGAAACACCATATATTTT. This sequence encodes CASSQGEGRNTIYF.

CDR3: CATSGGGTDTQYF. The DNA for the CDR3 is TGTGCCACCTCGGGGGGTGGCACAGATACGCAGTATTTT. The chain joins TRBV15 to TRBJ2-3; 7 nucleotides match TRBD2. Germline lookup yields CDR1 LNHNV and CDR2 YYDKDF (reference sequence). The CDR3 extends over 13 amino acids. The V segment lost 8 bases and the J segment 1 base; nucleotides outside the gene matches: 3.

CDR3 coding DNA: TGCAGCGTTTGGACTAGCGGGGTCACCGGGGAGCTGTTTTTT. It encodes CSVWTSGVTGELFF. This chain joins TRBV29-1 and TRBJ2-2; 12 nucleotides match TRBD2. CDR1 and CDR2 (germline): SQVTM, ANQGSEA. The CDR3 runs to 14 residues. Trimming at V came to 5 bases and at J to 4 bases, leaving 2 bases not matched to a gene.

J is TRBJ2-1 and V is TRBV15, with 7 bases lining up with TRBD2. From germline, CDR1 is LNHNV and CDR2 YYDKDF (reference sequence). V lost 3 bases, J lost 8 bases, and 13 bases stayed unmatched. This CDR3 comprises 16 residues. The CDR3 loop is CATSSPWGGGQDEQFF. The CDR3 region has the DNA TGTGCCACCAGCAGTCCCTGGGGGGGAGGGCAGGATGAGCAGTTCTTC.

V is TRBV7-9 and J is TRBJ2-7; 7 nucleotides agree with TRBD1. V shed 0 bases and J 2 bases; nucleotides not matched to a gene: 1. This CDR3 region has 14 residues. The germline V gene has CDR1 SEHNR and CDR2 FQNEAQ (reference sequence). CDR3 residues: CASSLAGTAYEQYF. The CDR3, as DNA: TGTGCCAGCAGCTTAGCCGGGACAGCCTACGAGCAGTACTTC.

CDR3 DNA: TGTGCCATCAGCCCTGAGGACAGGGTGAACACTGAAGCTTTCTTT. Residues: CAISPEDRVNTEAFF. The chain joins TRBV10-3 to TRBJ1-1; 8 bases match TRBD1. V was pared by 6 bases and J by 0 bases, with 6 bases of the junction left unmatched. Germline CDR1 is ENHRY and CDR2 is SYGVKD. The CDR3 is 15 residues long.

The chain uses TRBV5-4 and TRBJ2-5; 7 bases agree with TRBD2. This CDR3 spans 13 amino acids. CDR1 is SGHNT and CDR2 is YYREEE in the germline V gene (reference sequence). V lost 6 bases, J lost 3 bases, and 5 bases stayed unmatched. CDR3 in amino acids: CASTAGVEETQYF. CDR3 bases: TGTGCCAGCACCGCGGGAGTGGAAGAGACCCAGTACTTC.

V gene TRBV5-4 combines with J gene TRBJ2-1, with D uncertain. Germline V gene lookup returns CDR1 SGHNT and CDR2 YYREEE (reference sequence). The CDR3 is 13 amino acids. The V end was cut by 1 base, the J end by 6 bases, with 8 bases between. The CDR3 loop is CASSLIGSNEQFF. CDR3 nucleotide sequence: TGTGCCAGCAGCTTGATCGGGTCCAATGAGCAGTTCTTC.

The chain couples TRBV14 to TRBJ2-3; 12 nucleotides match TRBD2. Germline V gene lookup returns CDR1 SGHDN and CDR2 FVKESK. This CDR3 has 17 amino acids. The V gene end was trimmed by 4 bases and the J gene end by 7 bases; junction bases not matched to a gene: 12. CDR3 nucleotides: TGTGCCAGCAGCCCGATTACCGGGACTAGCGGGTATTATACGCAGTATTTT. The encoded protein is CASSPITGTSGYYTQYF.

The V and J genes are TRBV7-8 and TRBJ1-1; D gene uncertain. V shed 1 base and J shed 1 base, with 10 bases lying between them. From germline, CDR1 is SGHVS and CDR2 FQNEAQ. This CDR3 spans 15 amino acids. The CDR3: CASSLVLAANTEAFF. CDR3 DNA sequence: TGTGCCAGCAGCTTAGTTCTGGCCGCGAACACTGAAGCTTTCTTT.

The chain has TRBV19 and TRBJ2-3, with D possibly matching TRBD1 (5 bases). The CDR3 spans 18 residues. Germline CDR1 is LNHDA and CDR2 is SQIVND (reference sequence). Trimming took 6 bases from V and 0 from J, leaving 22 bases between them. DNA of the CDR3: TGTGCCAGTAGAGTCTACCTTGGGGCGGAGACTAGCACAGATACGCAGTATTTT. Protein product: CASRVYLGAETSTDTQYF. The whole variable domain, remainder taken from reference TRBV19 and TRBJ2-3, is DGGITQSPKYLFRKEGQNVTLSCEQNLNHDAMYWYRQDPGQGLRLIYYSQIVNDFQKGDIAEGYSVSREKKESFPLTVTSAQKNPTAFYLCASRVYLGAETSTDTQYFGPGTRLTVL.

The V call is TRBV21-1, the J call TRBJ2-3; no DNA check was done on the table's D call, TRBD2. TRBV21-1 is noted as a pseudogene. This CDR3 contains 15 residues. The CDR3 loop reads CASSKVVLANRFWYF. CDR3 coding DNA: TGTGCCAGCAGCAAAGTAGTTCTCGCGAACCGCTTTTGGTATTTT.

The chain is built from TRBV6-5 and TRBJ1-1; the D is unclear. Germline CDR1 MNHEY, CDR2 SVGAGI. V gave up 8 bases and J gave up 0 bases, with 10 bases separating them. The CDR3 loop spans 13 amino acids. CDR3 residues: CASLQTLNTEAFF. The DNA of the CDR3 is TGTGCCAGCCTCCAGACACTGAACACTGAAGCTTTCTTT.

CDR3: CASGTGAAYGYTF. The CDR3 region has the DNA TGTGCCAGTGGGACAGGGGCGGCTTATGGCTACACCTTC. J is TRBJ1-2 and V is TRBV9; 10 positions agree with TRBD1. The germline CDR1 and CDR2 sequences are SGDLS and YYNGEE. The trim removed 8 bases at V and 5 bases at J, leaving 6 bases unmatched. CDR3 length: 13 amino acids.

This chain uses TRBV27 with TRBJ2-2; 8 bases align to TRBD2. Germline-derived CDR1 and CDR2 are MNHEY and SMNVEV (reference sequence). This CDR3 is 15 amino acids long. V lost 6 bases to trimming and J lost 4 bases; unmatched junction nucleotides: 7. CDR3 in amino acids: CASSPGGVGTGELFF. The CDR3, as DNA: TGTGCCAGCAGCCCGGGGGGGGTGGGCACCGGGGAGCTGTTTTTT.

The count of this clone is one. The J gene is TRBJ1-2, the V gene TRBV29-1; the match to TRBD1 covers 11 bases. The CDR3 is 12 residues long. The trim removed 6 bases at V and 9 bases at J, leaving 6 bases unmatched. CDR1 is SQVTM, CDR2 ANQGSEA, per germline. CDR3 in DNA: TGCAGCGTCTCCGGGACAGGGGGAAGCTACACCTTC. Its protein product is CSVSGTGGSYTF.